The 30 T cell receptor beta chains presented below share a single source sample, sequenced in a study of regulatory T cells in long-lasting Graves disease. Time point: newly diagnosed GD, antithyroid drugs for less than 3 months. Generation of the TCR library employed RNA extracted from PBMCs. According to the study, TCR beta libraries were built with iRepertoire HTBI primers and CDR3-region Arm-PCR. TCRdb redid the calling of the multiplex PCR reads with MiXCR, one entry per CDR3 protein. The repertoire consists of some 500,000 distinct CDR3 sequences, with about 16% occurring once and the leading ten covering 20% to 25%. These data were likewise used in another study, on T cells in Graves' hyperthyroidism and ophthalmopathy.

Sequenced material: peripheral blood mononuclear cells (PBMCs), taken at new diagnosis, from a patient treated with antithyroid drugs. The receptors were gathered from a woman aged 35 to 59 with Graves disease.

This clonotype was found many times. At one of its ends the junction is not consistent with the germline gene, which may arise from a read error. The CDR3 nucleotides are TGTGCCAGCAGCCTGGACAGGCTGAACACTGAAACTTTCTTT. It specifies CASSLDRLNTETFF. The V and J genes are TRBV28 and TRBJ1-1; TRBD1 agrees at 7 bases. CDR1 and CDR2 from the germline V gene are MDHEN and SYDVKM. The CDR3 loop spans 14 amino acids.

This clonotype was observed many times. This chain connects TRBV30 to TRBJ1-1; no clear D. The length of the CDR3 is 11 residues. V lost 8 bases, J lost 3 bases, and 10 bases lay in between. Germline V lookup: CDR1 GTSNPN, CDR2 SVGIG (reference sequence). CDR3 nucleotides: TGTGCCAGACGGGAGTACACTGAAGCTTTCTTT. Protein sequence: CARREYTEAFF.

Turning to this clonotype: A read error may produce the germline difference seen at one junction end. The J gene is TRBJ1-1, the V gene TRBV20-1; no clear D gene. Germline assignment: CDR1 DFQATT and CDR2 SNEGSKA (reference sequence). The CDR3 consists of 12 residues. Here the CDR3 DNA reads TGCAGTGCTGGAGATCGGGCAGAAGAAGCTTTCTTT. It translates to CSAGDRAEEAFF.

This clonotype was seen ten or more times. The genes are TRBV28 and TRBJ2-3, with D unresolved. There are 12 residues in the CDR3. V shed 6 bases and J shed 0 bases, with 4 bases lying between them. Germline lookup yields CDR1 MDHEN and CDR2 SYDVKM. The CDR3 here is CASSFSTDTQYF. CDR3 bases: TGTGCCAGCAGCTTTAGCACAGATACGCAGTATTTT.

This clonotype was observed many times. J is TRBJ1-1 and V is TRBV7-8, with TRBD1 identical over 9 bases. With 1 base clipped from V and 4 bases from J, the junction kept 4 bases outside the gene matches. Germline V gene data show CDR1 as SGHVS and CDR2 as FQNEAQ. The CDR3 loop spans 15 amino acids. This CDR3 is CASSLVTGGFTEAFF. The DNA of the CDR3 is TGTGCCAGCAGCTTAGTGACAGGGGGATTCACTGAAGCTTTCTTT.

This clonotype was counted a few times. The chain uses TRBV15 and TRBJ1-2; the match to TRBD1 covers 7 bases. This CDR3 has 12 amino acids. From germline, CDR1 is LNHNV and CDR2 YYDKDF (reference sequence). V lost 5 bases, J lost 8 bases, and 5 bases stayed unmatched. CDR3 region: CATSLGGAGYTF. CDR3 DNA: TGTGCCACCAGCTTAGGGGGCGCGGGCTACACCTTC.

The CDR3 sequence: CASSEGAGGYTF. DNA for the CDR3: TGTGCCAGCAGCGAAGGGGCGGGTGGCTACACCTTC. V is TRBV9 and J is TRBJ1-2, with TRBD1 as a possible D gene (5 bases). V lost 3 bases and J 7 bases, leaving 10 bases between the germline ends. This CDR3 is 12 amino acids long. Germline-derived CDR1 and CDR2 are SGDLS and YYNGEE. The variable domain in full, with the rest retrieved from reference TRBV9 and TRBJ1-2, is DSGVTQTPKHLITATGQRVTLRCSPRSGDLSVYWYQQSLDQGLQFLIQYYNGEERAKGNILERFSAQQFPDLHSELNLSSLELGDSALYFCASSEGAGGYTFGSGTRLTVV.

This clonotype has just a few counts. J is TRBJ1-2 and V is TRBV3-1; D remains unclear. Germline CDR1 reads LGHDT; CDR2 reads YNNKEL (reference sequence). The CDR3 spans 14 residues. The V end lost 5 bases, the J end lost 8 bases, and 18 bases lay between the germline ends. The CDR3, as DNA: TGTGCCAGCAGCGGATTGGGGAGGCTGCGGGGCTACACCTTC. Its protein product is CASSGLGRLRGYTF.

This clonotype was picked up one time. The chain couples TRBV10-3 to TRBJ2-6; D is undetermined. Trimming removed 4 bases from V and 4 bases from J, with 8 bases in between. From germline, CDR1 is ENHRY and CDR2 SYGVKD. This CDR3 contains 14 residues. The CDR3 protein is CAISAETGANVLTF. Here the CDR3 DNA reads TGTGCCATCAGTGCGGAAACAGGGGCCAACGTCCTGACTTTC.

The chain employs TRBV19 and TRBJ1-2, with D unresolved. V lost 3 bases, J lost 0 bases, and 17 bases lay in between. This CDR3 is 17 amino acids long. CDR1 and CDR2 (germline): LNHDA, SQIVND (reference sequence). CDR3 residues: CASSIWTGSRTNYGYTF. The CDR3 bases are TGTGCCAGTAGTATTTGGACCGGATCCAGGACTAACTATGGCTACACCTTC. The full variable domain, with the rest looked up from reference TRBV19 and TRBJ1-2, is DGGITQSPKYLFRKEGQNVTLSCEQNLNHDAMYWYRQDPGQGLRLIYYSQIVNDFQKGDIAEGYSVSREKKESFPLTVTSAQKNPTAFYLCASSIWTGSRTNYGYTFGSGTRLTVV.

Many counts were recorded for this clonotype. The chain uses TRBV12-3 or TRBV12-4 and TRBJ1-1; no clear D gene. CDR3 size: 16 residues. V lost 0 bases, J lost 2 bases, and 13 bases lay in between. The CDR3 sequence is CASSLAWSHRNTEAFF. CDR3 in DNA: TGTGCCAGCAGTTTAGCGTGGTCCCATCGAAACACTGAAGCTTTCTTT.

Worth noting for this clonotype: A far larger clone is a single base away, which makes a read error likely. The V gene is TRBV11-2, the J gene TRBJ2-5; D may match TRBD1 or TRBD2 (6 bases each). V was shortened by 2 bases and J by 11 bases, with 18 bases between the two germline ends. This CDR3 has 14 amino acids. Looked up from germline, CDR1 is SGHAT and CDR2 is FQNNGV. The CDR3 protein is CASSLTRDNIEQYF. The CDR3 DNA is TGTGCCAGCAGCTTAACGCGGGACAATATTGAGCAGTACTTC.

This clonotype was recorded at least ten times. The chain recombines TRBV11-2 with TRBJ1-6; no clear D gene. The CDR3 covers 16 residues. V dropped 3 bases and J dropped 7 bases, with 16 bases sitting between them. Germline V gene lookup returns CDR1 SGHAT and CDR2 FQNNGV. CDR3 in DNA: TGTGCCAGCAGCTTTGAGGCCGGTAGAGGCAATTCACCCCTCCACTTT. Its translation is CASSFEAGRGNSPLHF.

This clonotype has a count of ten or more. The chain recombines TRBV27 with TRBJ2-1; 8 nucleotides match TRBD2. After removal of 6 bases from V and 4 bases from J, the junction contained 8 bases not matched to a gene. The CDR3 spans 15 residues. CDR1 and CDR2 from the germline V gene are MNHEY and SMNVEV (reference sequence). The CDR3, as DNA: TGTGCCAGCAGAATGGGGACTAGTGTTTACAATGAGCAGTTCTTC. This sequence encodes CASRMGTSVYNEQFF.

J is TRBJ1-2 and V is TRBV29-1, with D unclear. Germline V gives CDR1 SQVTM, CDR2 ANQGSEA. CDR3 length: 14 amino acids. V lost 6 bases, J lost 2 bases, and 16 bases lay in between. The CDR3 loop reads CSVATEQLNYGYTF. For the CDR3, the DNA is TGCAGCGTCGCCACTGAGCAGCTCAACTATGGCTACACCTTC. Using reference TRBV29-1 and TRBJ1-2 for the parts outside the CDR3, the full variable domain is SAVISQKPSRDICQRGTSLTIQCQVDSQVTMMFWYRQQPGQSLTLIATANQGSEATYESGFVIDKFPISRPNLTFSTLTVSNMSPEDSSIYLCSVATEQLNYGYTFGSGTRLTVV.

This clonotype has a count of ten or more. The gene calls are TRBV12-3 or TRBV12-4 and TRBJ2-7; TRBD2 might be the D (5 bases). This CDR3 spans 13 amino acids. V lost 1 base to trimming and J lost 3 bases, with 7 bases between them. CDR3 region: CASSLGGLYEQYF. CDR3 DNA: TGTGCCAGCAGTTTAGGAGGGCTCTACGAGCAGTACTTC.

This clonotype was counted many times. DNA of the CDR3: TGTGCCAGCAGTTTAGTGGCAGCCCAGCGCCCCGGCAATTCACCCCTCCACTTT. Protein: CASSLVAAQRPGNSPLHF. The V call is TRBV12-3 or TRBV12-4, the J call TRBJ1-6; D unresolved. The CDR3 sequence is 18 residues long. V was shortened by 1 base and J by 7 bases, with 20 bases between the two germline ends.

In its sample, this clonotype was seen a few times. The chain carries TRBV19 and TRBJ1-6; tentative D call: TRBD1 (6 bases). The CDR3 extends over 16 amino acids. Trimming left V 4 bases short and J 0 bases short, with 10 bases between. CDR1 and CDR2 (germline): LNHDA, SQIVND (reference sequence). For the CDR3, the DNA is TGTGCCAGTAGTACCACAGGGAGCTCCTATAATTCACCCCTCCACTTT. This codes for CASSTTGSSYNSPLHF.

A few counts support this clonotype. The DNA for the CDR3 is TGTGCCAGCGGCTCACAGGGGGCTGAGATTGGCTACACCTTC. It translates to CASGSQGAEIGYTF. The chain carries TRBV6-1 and TRBJ1-2, with 9 bases that match TRBD1. Germline CDR1 MNHNS, CDR2 SASEGT. This CDR3 has 14 residues. V shed 8 bases, J shed 7 bases, and the junction held 11 bases outside the gene matches.

The J gene is TRBJ2-7, the V gene TRBV12-5; D may be TRBD1 (5 bases). The V end was cut by 0 bases, the J end by 3 bases, with 15 bases between. The CDR3 extends over 16 amino acids. CDR1 is LGHNT, CDR2 FRNRAP, per germline. CDR3 residues: CASGLVLRTPFYEQYF. The CDR3 DNA reads as TGTGCTAGTGGTTTGGTACTGAGGACACCTTTCTACGAGCAGTACTTC.

This clonotype appeared many times. The chain has TRBV20-1 and TRBJ2-5, with D perhaps matching TRBD2 (7 bases). This CDR3 is built from 15 residues. The germline V gene encodes CDR1 DFQATT and CDR2 SNEGSKA (reference sequence). V was pared by 6 bases and J by 2 bases, with 19 bases between. This CDR3 reads CSANQRRGTQETQYF. CDR3 sequence (DNA): TGCAGTGCCAACCAGCGGCGGGGGACACAAGAGACCCAGTACTTC.

This clonotype was observed many times. The chain carries TRBV6-5 and TRBJ1-2, with 10 positions matching TRBD1. CDR1 and CDR2 (germline): MNHEY, SVGAGI. The CDR3 consists of 14 residues. Trimming took 2 bases from V and 3 from J; bases not matched to a gene: 0. The CDR3 DNA is TGTGCCAGCAGTTACGGGACAGGGGACTATGGCTACACCTTC. As protein: CASSYGTGDYGYTF.

This clonotype has a count of ten or more. V and J are TRBV20-1 and TRBJ1-2, with 7 bases aligning to TRBD1. Unmatched junction bases numbered 6, after V lost 6 bases and J lost 5 bases. This CDR3 region has 12 residues. Germline CDR1 and CDR2: DFQATT and SNEGSKA (reference sequence). The CDR3 loop is CSATDRDYGYTF. The CDR3 DNA reads TGCAGTGCAACTGACAGGGATTATGGCTACACCTTC.

About this clonotype itself: Being one base from a much bigger clone, this may be a read error. This chain links TRBV6-2 or TRBV6-3 with TRBJ1-4; TRBD1 might be the D (5 bases). The CDR3 has 13 amino acids. Trimming took off 2 bases at V and 8 bases at J, with 9 bases between the two ends. Germline V CDR1 and CDR2: MNHEY, SVGEGT. The CDR3 protein is CASSYGAGEKLFF. CDR3 sequence (DNA): TGTGCCAGCAGTTACGGGGCAGGGGAAAAACTGTTTTTT.

This rearrangement joins TRBV7-8 to TRBJ2-6, with TRBD1 as a possible D gene (6 bases). CDR3 length: 18 amino acids. The germline CDR1 and CDR2 sequences are SGHVS and FQNEAQ. V lost 5 bases to trimming and J lost 2 bases, with 19 bases between them. The CDR3, as DNA: TGTGCCAGCAGCCCAAACGGAGTTTACAGGGCTGGGGCCAACGTCCTGACTTTC. This sequence encodes CASSPNGVYRAGANVLTF.

The rearrangement links TRBV3-1 to TRBJ1-2, with unresolved D. The CDR3 is 14 amino acids. V lost 4 bases and J 8 bases, leaving 17 bases between the germline ends. Germline loops: CDR1 LGHDT, CDR2 YNNKEL (reference sequence). The CDR3 region is CASSPSGNNSGYTF. In DNA form, the CDR3 reads TGTGCCAGCAGCCCGTCAGGAAACAATTCGGGCTACACCTTC. Looking up the rest from reference TRBV3-1 and TRBJ1-2 gives the full variable domain: DTAVSQTPKYLVTQMGNDKSIKCEQNLGHDTMYWYKQDSKKFLKIMFSYNNKELIINETVPNRFSPKSPDKAHLNLHINSLELGDSAVYFCASSPSGNNSGYTFGSGTRLTVV.

The gene calls are TRBV9 and TRBJ2-3; D remains ambiguous. Trimming removed 3 bases at V and 2 bases at J, with 13 bases between. The CDR3 runs to 15 residues. Germline CDR1 is SGDLS and CDR2 is YYNGEE. CDR3 DNA sequence: TGTGCCAGCAGCGCAGTAGGGCCCCTCACAGATACGCAGTATTTT. Amino acids: CASSAVGPLTDTQYF.

This clonotype was seen more than once but under ten times. V usage is TRBV12-5 and J usage is TRBJ1-2, with D tentatively TRBD1 (6 bases). V shed 6 bases and J shed 7 bases, with 21 bases lying between them. Per the germline V gene, CDR1 is LGHNT and CDR2 is FRNRAP. The CDR3 totals 15 residues. CDR3 in amino acids: CASGSTAQGMTGYTF. For the CDR3, the DNA is TGTGCTAGTGGCTCCACCGCACAGGGCATGACTGGCTACACCTTC. Full variable domain (outside the CDR3, taken from reference TRBV12-5 and TRBJ1-2): DARVTQTPRHKVTEMGQEVTMRCQPILGHNTVFWYRQTMMQGLELLAYFRNRAPLDDSGMPKDRFSAEMPDATLATLKIQPSEPRDSAVYFCASGSTAQGMTGYTFGSGTRLTVV.

The chain links TRBV4-2 to TRBJ2-7; the D gene could be TRBD1 or TRBD2 (6 bases each). V was trimmed by 0 bases and J by 7 bases, leaving 13 bases between them. This CDR3 is built from 14 residues. Per germline, CDR1 LGHNA and CDR2 YNFKEQ. DNA for the CDR3: TGTGCCAGCAGCCAAGATTACAGGGAGGAGGAGCAGTACTTC. It encodes CASSQDYREEEQYF.

Comment on this clonotype: One base away lies a much larger clone, so this may be a sequencing read error. The chain uses TRBV12-3 or TRBV12-4 and TRBJ1-1; TRBD1 might be the D (6 bases). The germline V and J ends were trimmed by 4 bases and 1 base, with 10 bases remaining between them. The CDR3 sequence is 14 residues long. DNA of the CDR3: TGTGCCAGCAGTTGTGCAGGGGAGAACACTGAAGCTTTCTTT. Its protein is CASSCAGENTEAFF.